The 8 T cell receptor beta chains below all came from one sample that was sequenced in a study of T cells in localized non-small cell lung cancer (dated by TCRdb to 2018 to 2020). Libraries came from the immunoSEQ multiplex PCR assay. Here the immuneACCESS table is served through TCRdb, limited to in-frame sequences with V and J called. Missing clones are a known gap in these copies; in checked studies unresolved V genes cover under half, and the rest lacks a known reason. The table for this sample lists tens of thousands of clones; around 90% of them were counted only once. The ten largest clones represent about a fifth of the sample. This specimen consisted of peripheral blood, obtained before any cancer treatment. These receptors all come from a man aged 40 to 75 with stage I squamous cell lung carcinoma.

This chain links TRBV28 with TRBJ1-1, with D possibly TRBD1 on 5 matching bases. Trimming cost V 5 bases and J 6 bases, with 16 bases left between them. The CDR3 contains 14 residues. In germline, CDR1 is MDHEN, CDR2 SYDVKM. The CDR3 spells CASSIGAANPEAFF. CDR3 nucleotide sequence: TGTGCCAGCAGTATAGGGGCGGCTAACCCTGAAGCTTTCTTT.

This chain links TRBV11-2 with TRBJ2-1; 7 nucleotides align to TRBD1. The germline V gene has CDR1 SGHAT and CDR2 FQNNGV. Trimming took 5 bases from V and 0 from J; bases not matched to a gene: 7. The CDR3 is 16 residues long. The CDR3 region is CASSTRQGPSYNEQFF. Here the CDR3 DNA reads TGTGCCAGCAGCACGCGACAGGGTCCCTCCTACAATGAGCAGTTCTTC. Full variable domain (outside the CDR3, taken from reference TRBV11-2 and TRBJ2-1): EAGVAQSPRYKIIEKRQSVAFWCNPISGHATLYWYQQILGQGPKLLIQFQNNGVVDDSQLPKDRFSAERLKGVDSTLKIQPAKLEDSAVYLCASSTRQGPSYNEQFFGPGTRLTVL.

The V call is TRBV5-1, the J call TRBJ2-6; D gene unclear. The germline V gene has CDR1 SGHRS and CDR2 YFSETQ. This CDR3 region has 15 residues. Between the trimmed V and J ends, which lost 3 bases and 4 bases, there was a span of 11 bases. The CDR3 DNA follows: TGCGCCAGCAGCTCGGCGGCCGGGGGGGCCAACGTCCTGACTTTC. Amino acids: CASSSAAGGANVLTF.

This clone was seen just once. For the CDR3, the DNA is TGTGCCAGCAGCGATCGGGGAGGTGAAAAACTGTTTTTT. Residues: CASSDRGGEKLFF. V is TRBV6-6 and J is TRBJ1-4, with unresolved D. Germline lookup yields CDR1 MNHNY and CDR2 SVGAGI (reference sequence). This CDR3 contains 13 residues. V shed 6 bases and J shed 7 bases, with 12 bases lying between them.

The chain links TRBV28 to TRBJ1-1; a possible D gene is TRBD1 (5 bases). The CDR3 consists of 13 residues. Germline assignment: CDR1 MDHEN and CDR2 SYDVKM. Trimming pared 4 bases from V and 4 bases from J, leaving 10 bases between. CDR3 loop: CASSSLGGTEAFF. The CDR3 nucleotides read TGTGCCAGCAGTTCATTGGGGGGCACTGAAGCTTTCTTT. The complete variable domain, with remaining parts taken from reference TRBV28 and TRBJ1-1, reads DVKVTQSSRYLVKRTGEKVFLECVQDMDHENMFWYRQDPGLGLRLIYFSYDVKMKEKGDIPEGYSVSREKKERFSLILESASTNQTSMYLCASSSLGGTEAFFGQGTRLTVV.

CDR3 amino acids: CASSPQQGGIQYF. DNA for the CDR3: TGCGCCAGCAGCCCACAACAGGGCGGCATTCAGTACTTC. The rearrangement uses TRBV5-1 and TRBJ2-4; perhaps TRBD1 as D (6 bases). Germline V gene lookup returns CDR1 SGHRS and CDR2 YFSETQ. The CDR3 contains 13 residues. Deletions cut 4 bases from V and 9 bases from J, with 14 bases between.

CDR3 sequence reads: CASSQAGRVQPQHF. The CDR3 DNA reads TGCGCCAGCAGCCAAGCTGGCAGGGTTCAGCCCCAGCATTTT. The gene calls are TRBV4-1 and TRBJ1-5; the D gene is possibly TRBD1 (5 bases). CDR1 MGHRA and CDR2 YSYEKL come from the germline V gene. The CDR3 has 14 residues. Trimming pared 1 base from V and 6 bases from J, leaving 10 bases between.

This sequence joins TRBV5-1 and TRBJ1-1; possibly TRBD1 for D (5 bases). The ends were cut back, 0 bases at V and 0 bases at J, with 9 bases in the middle. CDR3 size: 15 residues. From germline, CDR1 is SGHRS and CDR2 YFSETQ. CDR3 amino acids: CASSLEGAVNTEAFF. Written as DNA, the CDR3 is TGCGCCAGCAGCTTGGAAGGGGCGGTGAACACTGAAGCTTTCTTT.